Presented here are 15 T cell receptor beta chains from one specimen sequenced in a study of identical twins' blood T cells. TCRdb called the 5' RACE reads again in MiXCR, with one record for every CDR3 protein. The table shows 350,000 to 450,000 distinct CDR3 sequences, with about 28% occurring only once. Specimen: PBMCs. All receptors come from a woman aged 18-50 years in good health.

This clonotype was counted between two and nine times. CDR3 sequence: CASSSGSINTEAFF. The CDR3 DNA sequence: TGTGCCAGTAGTTCGGGGTCAATAAACACTGAAGCTTTCTTT. This chain connects TRBV19 to TRBJ1-1; D remains ambiguous. The V and J ends lost 5 bases and 2 bases respectively, with 12 bases between them. The CDR3 is 14 residues long. From germline, CDR1 is LNHDA and CDR2 SQIVND (reference sequence). Variable domain in full (rest from reference TRBV19 and TRBJ1-1): DGGITQSPKYLFRKEGQNVTLSCEQNLNHDAMYWYRQDPGQGLRLIYYSQIVNDFQKGDIAEGYSVSREKKESFPLTVTSAQKNPTAFYLCASSSGSINTEAFFGQGTRLTVV.

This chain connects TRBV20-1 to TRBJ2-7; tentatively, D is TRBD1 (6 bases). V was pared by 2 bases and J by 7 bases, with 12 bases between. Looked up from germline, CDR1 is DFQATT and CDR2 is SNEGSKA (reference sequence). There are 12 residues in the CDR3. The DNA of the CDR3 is TGCAGTGCTAGACTCACAGGGTGGGAGCAGTACTTC. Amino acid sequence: CSARLTGWEQYF.

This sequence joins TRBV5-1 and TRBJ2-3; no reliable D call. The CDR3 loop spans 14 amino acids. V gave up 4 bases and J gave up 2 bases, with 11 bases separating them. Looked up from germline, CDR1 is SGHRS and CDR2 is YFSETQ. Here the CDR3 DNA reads TGCGCCAGCAGCACAAGGCCCAACACAGATACGCAGTATTTT. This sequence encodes CASSTRPNTDTQYF.

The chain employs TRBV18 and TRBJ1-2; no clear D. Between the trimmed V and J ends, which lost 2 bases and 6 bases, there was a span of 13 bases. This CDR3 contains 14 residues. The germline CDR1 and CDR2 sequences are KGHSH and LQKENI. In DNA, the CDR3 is TGTGCCAGCTCACCAACTGCGGGGAAGGATGGCTACACCTTC. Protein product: CASSPTAGKDGYTF.

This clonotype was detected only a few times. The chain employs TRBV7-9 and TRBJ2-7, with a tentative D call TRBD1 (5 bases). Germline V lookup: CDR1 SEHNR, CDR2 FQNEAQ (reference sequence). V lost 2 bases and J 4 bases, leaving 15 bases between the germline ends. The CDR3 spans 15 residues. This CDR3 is CASSLLGQGTYEQYF. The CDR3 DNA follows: TGTGCCAGCAGCTTACTTGGGCAGGGCACTTACGAGCAGTACTTC.

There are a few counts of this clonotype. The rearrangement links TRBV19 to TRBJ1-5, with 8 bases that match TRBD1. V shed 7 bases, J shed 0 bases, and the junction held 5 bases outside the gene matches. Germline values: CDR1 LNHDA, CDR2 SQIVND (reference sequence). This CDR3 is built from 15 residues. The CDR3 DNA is TGTGCCAGTACACACAGGGGGGATAGCAATCAGCCCCAGCATTTT. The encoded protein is CASTHRGDSNQPQHF. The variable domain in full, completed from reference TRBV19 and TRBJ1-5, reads DGGITQSPKYLFRKEGQNVTLSCEQNLNHDAMYWYRQDPGQGLRLIYYSQIVNDFQKGDIAEGYSVSREKKESFPLTVTSAQKNPTAFYLCASTHRGDSNQPQHFGDGTRLSIL.

DNA of the CDR3: TGTGCCTGGAATTTGGGACAGGAGCGGACTAGCGGAGCCACAGATACGCAGTATTTT. Its translation: CAWNLGQERTSGATDTQYF. The chain couples TRBV30 to TRBJ2-3, with 10 positions matching TRBD2. This CDR3 has 19 amino acids. Germline CDR1 and CDR2: GTSNPN and SVGIG (reference sequence). The V and J ends lost 4 bases and 2 bases, in that order; junction bases with no gene match: 18.

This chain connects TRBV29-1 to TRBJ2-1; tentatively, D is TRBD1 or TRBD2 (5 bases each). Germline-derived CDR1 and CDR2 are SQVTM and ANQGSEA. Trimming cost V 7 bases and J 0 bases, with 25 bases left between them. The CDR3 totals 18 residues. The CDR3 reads CSAPAGGRRQLSYNEQFF. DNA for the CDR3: TGCAGCGCACCCGCGGGTGGAAGACGACAGCTCTCCTACAATGAGCAGTTCTTC.

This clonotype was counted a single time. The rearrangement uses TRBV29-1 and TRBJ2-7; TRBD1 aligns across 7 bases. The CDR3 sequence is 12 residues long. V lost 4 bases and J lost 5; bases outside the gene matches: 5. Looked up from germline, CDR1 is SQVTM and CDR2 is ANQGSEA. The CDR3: CSVGQGSHEQYF. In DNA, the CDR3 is TGCAGCGTTGGACAGGGATCCCACGAGCAGTACTTC.

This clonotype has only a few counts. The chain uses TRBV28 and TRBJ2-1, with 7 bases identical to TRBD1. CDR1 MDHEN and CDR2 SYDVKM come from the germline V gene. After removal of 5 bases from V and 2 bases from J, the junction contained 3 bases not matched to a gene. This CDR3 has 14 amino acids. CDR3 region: CASSGQETYNEQFF. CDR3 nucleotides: TGTGCCAGCAGTGGACAGGAGACCTACAATGAGCAGTTCTTC.

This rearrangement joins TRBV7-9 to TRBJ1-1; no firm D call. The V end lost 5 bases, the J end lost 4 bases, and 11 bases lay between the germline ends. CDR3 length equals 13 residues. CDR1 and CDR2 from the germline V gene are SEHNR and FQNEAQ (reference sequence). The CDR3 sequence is CASSPQTFTEAFF. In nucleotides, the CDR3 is TGTGCCAGCAGCCCCCAGACTTTCACTGAAGCTTTCTTT.

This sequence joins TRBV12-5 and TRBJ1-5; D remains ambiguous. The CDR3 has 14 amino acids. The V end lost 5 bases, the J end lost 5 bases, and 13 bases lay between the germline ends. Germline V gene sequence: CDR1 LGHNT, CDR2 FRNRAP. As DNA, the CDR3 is TGTGCTAGTGGTCCCCCAGACTCGGATCAGCCCCAGCATTTT. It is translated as CASGPPDSDQPQHF.

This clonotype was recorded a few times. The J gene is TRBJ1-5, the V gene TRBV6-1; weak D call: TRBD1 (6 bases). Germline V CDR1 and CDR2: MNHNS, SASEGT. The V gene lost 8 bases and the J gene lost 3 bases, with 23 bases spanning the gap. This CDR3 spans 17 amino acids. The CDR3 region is CASGRGLIGGYNQPQHF. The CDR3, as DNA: TGTGCCAGCGGACGCGGGCTTATCGGGGGCTACAATCAGCCCCAGCATTTT.

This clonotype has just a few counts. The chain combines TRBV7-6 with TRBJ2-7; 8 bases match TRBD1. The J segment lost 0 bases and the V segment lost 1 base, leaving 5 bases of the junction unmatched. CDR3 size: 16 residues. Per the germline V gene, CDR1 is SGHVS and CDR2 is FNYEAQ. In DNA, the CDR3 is TGTGCCAGCAGCTTAGAGAGACAGGGGTTCTCCTACGAGCAGTACTTC. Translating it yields CASSLERQGFSYEQYF.

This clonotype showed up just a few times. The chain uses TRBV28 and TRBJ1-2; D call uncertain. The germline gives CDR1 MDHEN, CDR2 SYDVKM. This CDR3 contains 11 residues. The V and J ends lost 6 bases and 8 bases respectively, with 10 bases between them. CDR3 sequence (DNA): TGTGCCAGCAGCCGAAAAAGAGGCTACACCTTC. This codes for CASSRKRGYTF.